Following are 21 T cell receptor beta chains from one sample sequenced in a study of human T cells and chemical hapten exposure. The time point is: pre-sensitization, week 0. The treatment is: therapeutic diphenylcyclopropenone sensitization with weekly scalp DPC. Each CDR3 protein gets one entry after TCRdb re-called the RACE reads with MiXCR. The sample has approximately 370,000 distinct CDR3 sequences; approximately 5% are singletons. The sequencing used whole blood, collected in connection with sensitization to the hapten diphenylcyclopropenone (DPC). Receptor source: a woman younger than 30 with alopecia areata. Some clones in this sample may be carry-over from other donors' samples.

This clonotype was seen repeatedly, ten times or more. The rearrangement joins TRBV3-1 to TRBJ2-3, with 15 positions matching TRBD2. The germline gives CDR1 LGHDT, CDR2 YNNKEL (reference sequence). The CDR3 is made up of 16 amino acids. Trimming cost V 4 bases and J 5 bases; bases outside gene matches: 4. CDR3: CASSPRTSGRGDTQYF. The CDR3 DNA reads TGTGCCAGCAGCCCTAGGACTAGCGGGAGGGGAGATACGCAGTATTTT.

The sample holds many counts of this clonotype. The chain has TRBV3-1 and TRBJ2-7, with D perhaps matching TRBD1 or TRBD2 (5 bases each). This CDR3 is built from 16 residues. Between the trimmed V and J ends, which lost 4 bases and 5 bases, there was a span of 21 bases. Germline CDR1 is LGHDT and CDR2 is YNNKEL (reference sequence). The CDR3 DNA reads TGTGCCAGCAGCCCCCAATTTCCAGGGACGGAGGACGAGCAGTACTTC. The encoded protein is CASSPQFPGTEDEQYF.

This clonotype was counted ten times or more. In DNA form, the CDR3 reads TGTGCCACCCAAGCGAGCACCGGGGAGCTGTTTTTT. It codes for CATQASTGELFF. The rearrangement uses TRBV6-2 or TRBV6-3 and TRBJ2-2; D unresolved. This CDR3 is 12 amino acids long. Trimming stripped 10 bases from V and 4 bases from J, with 10 bases between. Germline V gene lookup returns CDR1 MNHEY and CDR2 SVGEGT.

This clonotype came up many times. The chain joins TRBV28 to TRBJ1-1; 7 positions agree with TRBD1. The ends lost 4 bases at V and 1 base at J; junction bases unmatched: 3. CDR3 length: 14 residues. Per the germline V gene, CDR1 is MDHEN and CDR2 is SYDVKM. CDR3 DNA: TGTGCCAGCAGTTGGACAGGATGGAACACTGAAGCTTTCTTT. This translates into CASSWTGWNTEAFF.

The rearrangement joins TRBV7-9 to TRBJ2-7; D not certain. Per the germline V gene, CDR1 is SEHNR and CDR2 is FQNEAQ (reference sequence). CDR3 length: 14 amino acids. V gave up 4 bases and J gave up 1 base, with 11 bases separating them. The CDR3 DNA is TGTGCCAGCAGCTCCGACGGAAATTCCTACGAGCAGTACTTC. Translating it yields CASSSDGNSYEQYF.

There are a few counts of this clonotype. The chain employs TRBV7-2 and TRBJ2-2; D remains ambiguous. The germline CDR1 and CDR2 sequences are SGHTA and FQGNSA. Trimming cost V 0 bases and J 2 bases, with 10 bases left between them. The CDR3 sequence is 16 residues long. This chain's CDR3 is CASSLAYGLNTGELFF. In DNA form, the CDR3 reads TGTGCCAGCAGCTTAGCTTACGGGTTAAACACCGGGGAGCTGTTTTTT.

At least ten counts were recorded for this clonotype. This sequence joins TRBV12-3 or TRBV12-4 and TRBJ1-1, with D perhaps matching TRBD1 (5 bases). Trimming left V 3 bases short and J 7 bases short, with 12 bases between. The CDR3 is 13 amino acids. The CDR3 DNA reads as TGTGCCAGCAGTTTTGGCGGGGGGGGTGAAGCTTTCTTT. As protein: CASSFGGGGEAFF.

The rearrangement joins TRBV28 to TRBJ1-6; D not resolved. There are 15 residues in the CDR3. The germline V gene encodes CDR1 MDHEN and CDR2 SYDVKM. V was shortened by 7 bases and J by 7 bases, with 17 bases between the two germline ends. CDR3: CASNGRLRPNSPLHF. DNA for the CDR3: TGTGCCAGCAACGGACGACTAAGACCGAATTCACCCCTCCACTTT.

The chain joins TRBV15 to TRBJ2-5; the D gene is possibly TRBD2 (6 bases). Germline CDR1 reads LNHNV; CDR2 reads YYDKDF (reference sequence). This CDR3 contains 15 residues. V was pared by 7 bases and J by 4 bases, with 19 bases between. CDR3 in DNA: TGTGCCACCACCAACCGGGACTCACTTTTAGAGACCCAGTACTTC. Its translation: CATTNRDSLLETQYF.

This clonotype occurred many times. The genes are TRBV10-3 and TRBJ2-7; possibly TRBD2 for D (6 bases). The CDR3 is 15 amino acids. V was shortened by 7 bases and J by 5 bases, with 21 bases between the two germline ends. Germline V gene data show CDR1 as ENHRY and CDR2 as SYGVKD. The DNA for the CDR3 is TGTGCCATCAAACGGGGGATAGAGGGGTCGGACGAGCAGTACTTC. This gives the protein CAIKRGIEGSDEQYF.

This clonotype was observed a few times. The CDR3 spells CASNLGVTNEKLFF. The CDR3 DNA reads as TGTGCCAGCAACTTGGGGGTAACTAATGAAAAACTGTTTTTT. This chain uses TRBV7-9 with TRBJ1-4; maybe TRBD1 (5 bases). The CDR3 is 14 amino acids. CDR1 and CDR2 from the germline V gene are SEHNR and FQNEAQ (reference sequence). V was shortened by 7 bases and J by 1 base, with 10 bases between the two germline ends.

In this sample, this clonotype turned up a few times. The rearrangement joins TRBV12-3 or TRBV12-4 to TRBJ2-1, with D possibly matching TRBD2 (5 bases). The V end was cut by 7 bases, the J end by 5 bases, with 9 bases between. The CDR3 runs to 12 residues. Here the CDR3 reads CASKGADNEQFF. CDR3 bases: TGTGCCAGCAAAGGAGCGGACAATGAGCAGTTCTTC.

This clonotype was counted many times. The rearrangement links TRBV7-2 to TRBJ1-4, with 7 bases that match TRBD1. The germline V gene has CDR1 SGHTA and CDR2 FQGNSA. Trimming removed 3 bases from V and 3 bases from J; junction bases left unmatched: 7. This CDR3 has 16 residues. The CDR3 DNA follows: TGTGCCAGCAGCTTGTCCCGGGACAGACCTAATGAAAAACTGTTTTTT. It encodes CASSLSRDRPNEKLFF.

This clonotype was seen many times. A read error may produce the germline difference seen at one junction end. The chain uses TRBV27 and TRBJ1-2, with D possibly matching TRBD1 (5 bases). The CDR3 length is 13 residues. Germline V gene data show CDR1 as MNHEY and CDR2 as SMNVEV (reference sequence). The CDR3 sequence: CASSLGVNYGYTF. In nucleotides, the CDR3 is TGCGCCAGCAGCTTGGGGGTTAACTATGGCTACACCTTC.

This clonotype was observed many times. V usage is TRBV15 and J usage is TRBJ1-3; D is ambiguous. CDR1 is LNHNV, CDR2 YYDKDF, per germline (reference sequence). Deletions cut 0 bases from V and 0 bases from J, with 12 bases between. The CDR3 loop spans 17 amino acids. CDR3: CATSRDWSSPSGNTIYF. The DNA for the CDR3 is TGTGCCACCAGCAGAGACTGGTCCTCACCCTCTGGAAACACCATATATTTT.

This clonotype turned up a few times. J is TRBJ2-5 and V is TRBV9; D perhaps matches TRBD1 (5 bases). V was trimmed by 0 bases and J by 1 base, leaving 13 bases between them. The CDR3 contains 16 residues. Germline CDR1 SGDLS, CDR2 YYNGEE. Here the CDR3 reads CASSVGPGIGQETQYF. The DNA for the CDR3 is TGTGCCAGCAGCGTAGGACCAGGGATAGGCCAAGAGACCCAGTACTTC.

This clonotype was detected ten times or more. The chain couples TRBV24-1 to TRBJ2-6; the D is unclear. V dropped 9 bases and J dropped 0 bases, with 5 bases sitting between them. The CDR3 is 13 residues long. The V gene's germline CDR1 is KGHDR and CDR2 SFDVKD. CDR3 in DNA: TGTGCCACCGAAAACTCTGGGGCCAACGTCCTGACTTTC. Encoded protein: CATENSGANVLTF.

This clonotype has at least ten counts. J is TRBJ2-7 and V is TRBV5-1; D gene unclear. Looked up from germline, CDR1 is SGHRS and CDR2 is YFSETQ. V was shortened by 0 bases and J by 4 bases, with 8 bases between the two germline ends. The length of the CDR3 is 13 residues. For the CDR3, the DNA is TGCGCCAGCAGCTTGGCCTCTTCGTACGAGCAGTACTTC. Its translation: CASSLASSYEQYF.

In this sample, this clonotype turned up many times. The chain employs TRBV6-1 and TRBJ1-6; D might be TRBD1 (6 bases). Germline V gene lookup returns CDR1 MNHNS and CDR2 SASEGT. The CDR3 is 15 amino acids. The germline V and J ends were trimmed by 1 base and 9 bases, with 13 bases remaining between them. CDR3 DNA: TGTGCCAGCAGTGAAGAGGGGGATCTAGGTTCACCCCTCCACTTT. Translating gives CASSEEGDLGSPLHF.

This clonotype was seen repeatedly, ten times or more. The rearrangement uses TRBV6-2 or TRBV6-3 and TRBJ2-5; no definite D call. Between the trimmed V and J ends, which lost 9 bases and 2 bases, there was a span of 13 bases. The CDR3 loop spans 13 amino acids. Per the germline V gene, CDR1 is MNHEY and CDR2 is SVGEGT. CDR3 sequence (DNA): TGTGCCAGTAGTCGGCAGGCACAAGAGACCCAGTACTTC. It yields the protein CASSRQAQETQYF.

V and J are TRBV7-8 and TRBJ1-4, with TRBD1 as a possible D gene (5 bases). The length of the CDR3 is 12 residues. Germline assignment: CDR1 SGHVS and CDR2 FQNEAQ. V lost 4 bases and J 7 bases, leaving 7 bases between the germline ends. CDR3 protein: CASSSRVEKLFF. In nucleotides, the CDR3 is TGTGCCAGCAGCTCCAGGGTTGAAAAACTGTTTTTT.